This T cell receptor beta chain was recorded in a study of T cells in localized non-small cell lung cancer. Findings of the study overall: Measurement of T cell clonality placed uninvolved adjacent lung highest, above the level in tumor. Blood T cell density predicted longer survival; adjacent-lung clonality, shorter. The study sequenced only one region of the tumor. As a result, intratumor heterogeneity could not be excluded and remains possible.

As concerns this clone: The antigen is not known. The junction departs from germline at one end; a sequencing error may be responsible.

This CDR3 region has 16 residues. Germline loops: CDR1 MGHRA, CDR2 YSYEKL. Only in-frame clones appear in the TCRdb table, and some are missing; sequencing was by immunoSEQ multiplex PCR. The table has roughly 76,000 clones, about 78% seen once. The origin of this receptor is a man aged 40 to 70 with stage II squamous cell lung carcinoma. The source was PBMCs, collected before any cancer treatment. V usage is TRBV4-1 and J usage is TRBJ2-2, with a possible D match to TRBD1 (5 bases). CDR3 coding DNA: TGCGCCAGCAGCCAAGTGGCAGGGCGGAACGCCGGGGAGCTGTTTTTT. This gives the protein CASSQVAGRNAGELFF.